This T cell receptor beta chain stems from a study of tumor-infiltrating lymphocytes in primary liver carcinoma. Reverse transcription of approximately 0.55 ug total RNA with a constant-region primer produced TCR beta cDNA. Libraries for TCR beta were built through three nested multiplex PCR rounds, which together made up a slightly modified ARM-PCR procedure. The opening two PCR rounds, around 9 cycles each, paired TRBV1-TRBV30 forward primers with a C-beta reverse primer. TCRdb recomputed calls from the multiplex PCR reads with MiXCR, one row per CDR3 protein. The sample carries roughly 120,000 distinct CDR3 sequences, around 70% recorded once. In regard to this clonotype: An end of the junction does not agree with germline; a read error may underlie this.

Germline assignment: CDR1 MNHNY and CDR2 SVGAGI (reference sequence). CDR3 length: 15 residues. Taking about 19-32 mg of unsorted bulk tissue, the authors co-extracted RNA and DNA. Surgery removed the patients' primary liver carcinoma. This receptor was taken from a woman aged 60-75 years with primary liver carcinoma and hepatitis B virus infection. The chain recombines TRBV6-6 with TRBJ1-5; 10 nucleotides align to TRBD1. The sequenced sample was tumor-adjacent normal liver tissue. The CDR3 is CPSRQGARGEQPQHF. The CDR3 bases are TGTCCCAGCAGACAGGGGGCTCGGGGAGAGCAGCCCCAGCACTTT.